A selection of T cell receptor beta chains follows, all from one sample in a study of shared clonotypes between healthy human individuals. The assay was immunoSEQ multiplex PCR, and TCRdb's table has in-frame clones only and misses some. The table has about 2.1 million clones, over 85% seen once. The sample was naive CD8+ T cells from PBMCs. These TCRs come from a man between 18 and 29 years old in good health. Some clones in this sample may be carry-over from other donors' samples. Both conserved end residues are part of each CDR3. Fields, in order: D gene, clone size, V gene, J gene, CDR3 length, CDR3 protein, CDR3 DNA. The D gene is left open where the match is weak. Where a row states a size, it is once, few, many or the class of an expanded clone; other rows omit it.

>-|-|TRBV10-3|TRBJ1-5|13
CAQSPGSNQPQHF
TGTGCCCAAAGCCCAGGAAGCAATCAGCCCCAGCATTTT
>-|-|TRBV6-1|TRBJ2-7|15
CASRKGRDTFYEQYF
TGTGCCAGCAGGAAAGGACGGGACACATTCTACGAGCAGTACTTC
>-|-|TRBV18|TRBJ2-1|12
CASSPTRNEQFF
TGTGCCAGCTCACCTACCAGGAATGAGCAGTTCTTC
>-|-|TRBV6-1|TRBJ1-4|14
CASSEKGWREKLFF
TGTGCCAGCAGTGAGAAGGGATGGCGTGAAAAACTGTTTTTT
>-|-|TRBV13|TRBJ1-4|16
CASSAQGVGTNEKLFF
TGTGCCAGCAGCGCACAGGGTGTGGGAACTAATGAAAAACTGTTTTTT
>-|-|TRBV27|TRBJ2-2|14
CASSFLVNTGELFF
TGTGCCAGCAGTTTTTTGGTGAACACCGGGGAGCTGTTTTTT
>TRBD2|-|TRBV5-4|TRBJ2-1|15
CASSPGLAEPNEQFF
TGTGCCAGCAGCCCGGGACTAGCGGAACCCAATGAGCAGTTCTTC
>TRBD1|once|TRBV29-1|TRBJ1-4|14
CSVGGGQSNEKLFF
TGCAGCGTTGGGGGGGGACAGTCTAATGAAAAACTGTTTTTT
>TRBD2|-|TRBV7-9|TRBJ2-1|15
CASSSTSAGINEQFF
TGTGCCAGCAGCTCGACTAGCGCCGGGATCAATGAGCAGTTCTTC
>-|-|TRBV6-1|TRBJ1-5|16
CASSELLQHSNQPQHF
TGTGCCAGCAGTGAATTGCTACAGCATAGCAATCAGCCCCAGCATTTT
>-|-|TRBV6-1|TRBJ2-3|15
CASSELRYSTDTQYF
TGTGCCAGCAGTGAACTGCGGTATAGCACAGATACGCAGTATTTT
>-|-|TRBV7-9|TRBJ2-5|12
CASSWGMETQYF
TGTGCCAGCAGCTGGGGGATGGAGACCCAGTACTTC
>-|-|TRBV15|TRBJ2-5|12
CATRHVGETQYF
TGTGCCACCCGACATGTTGGAGAGACCCAGTACTTC
>TRBD2|-|TRBV9|TRBJ2-1|17
CASSHQASGTAYNEQFF
TGTGCCAGCAGCCACCAGGCTAGCGGTACCGCCTACAATGAGCAGTTCTTC
>TRBD1|-|TRBV18|TRBJ2-2|16
CASFSDGQGYTGELFF
TGTGCCAGCTTTTCTGACGGACAGGGCTACACCGGGGAGCTGTTTTTT
>-|-|TRBV19|TRBJ1-1|14
CASTEVGQTTEAFF
TGTGCCAGTACCGAGGTTGGGCAAACGACTGAAGCTTTCTTT
>-|few|TRBV6-1|TRBJ1-5|11
CASSEAGDRHF
TGTGCCAGCAGTGAAGCTGGAGATCGGCATTTT
>TRBD1|-|TRBV5-6|TRBJ2-2|14
CASSFGQGLWELFF
TGTGCCAGCAGCTTTGGACAGGGTTTATGGGAGCTGTTTTTT
>-|-|TRBV29-1|TRBJ2-1|12
CSALVQGGEQFF
TGCAGCGCCCTCGTCCAAGGTGGTGAGCAGTTCTTC
>-|-|TRBV4-2|TRBJ2-7|14
CASSQASAAYEQYF
TGTGCCAGCAGCCAAGCAAGCGCAGCCTACGAGCAGTACTTC
>TRBD1|-|TRBV10-3|TRBJ1-2|13
CAISWDRLYGYTF
TGTGCCATCAGTTGGGACAGACTTTATGGCTACACCTTC
>-|-|TRBV9|TRBJ2-4|15
CASSVDAGGRRDQYF
TGTGCCAGCAGCGTAGATGCAGGTGGGCGTAGGGATCAGTACTTC
>-|once|TRBV4-2|TRBJ1-3|15
CASSQGLQSGNTIYF
TGTGCCAGCAGCCAAGGTCTACAATCTGGAAACACCATATATTTT
>-|-|TRBV5-1|TRBJ2-7|15
CASSLAAGVGYEQYF
TGCGCCAGCAGCTTGGCCGCAGGGGTTGGCTACGAGCAGTACTTC
>-|-|TRBV15|TRBJ2-5|15
CATSSRSTVQETQYF
TGTGCCACCAGCTCTCGATCGACAGTACAAGAGACCCAGTACTTC
>-|-|TRBV19|TRBJ2-7|13
CAREGGPSYEQYF
TGTGCCCGCGAGGGCGGGCCGTCCTACGAGCAGTACTTC